This T cell receptor (beta chain) was recorded in a study of blood T cell repertoires in COVID-19. The data were produced by immunoSEQ multiplex PCR, yet TCRdb's version contains in-frame clones alone and is incomplete. The sample yields about 120,000 clones, around four fifths seen once. Germline V CDR1 and CDR2: SEHNR, FQNEAQ (reference sequence). Trimming pared 0 bases from V and 5 bases from J, leaving 13 bases between. The CDR3 runs 15 residues. The TCR was taken from a man in his sixties with acute or convalescent COVID-19. The source material was peripheral blood. V usage is TRBV7-9 and J usage is TRBJ1-1; no clear D gene. The CDR3 here is CASSLARVSPTEAFF. The CDR3 bases are TGTGCCAGCAGCTTAGCGCGTGTTAGCCCAACTGAAGCTTTCTTT.